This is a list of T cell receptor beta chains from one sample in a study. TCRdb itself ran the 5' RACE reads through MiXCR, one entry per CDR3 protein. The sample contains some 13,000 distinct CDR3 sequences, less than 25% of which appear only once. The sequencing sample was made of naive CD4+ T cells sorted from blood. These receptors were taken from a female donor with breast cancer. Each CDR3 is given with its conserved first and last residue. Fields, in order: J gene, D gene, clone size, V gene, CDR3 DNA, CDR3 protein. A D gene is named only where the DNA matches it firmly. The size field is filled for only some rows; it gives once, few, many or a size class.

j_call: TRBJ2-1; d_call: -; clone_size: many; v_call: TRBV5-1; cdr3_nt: TGCGCCAGCAGCTTGGCTTATTCTTCAGTGAGCTCCTACAATGAGCAGTTCTTC; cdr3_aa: CASSLAYSSVSSYNEQFF
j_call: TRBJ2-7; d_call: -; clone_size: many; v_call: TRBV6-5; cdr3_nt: TGTGCCAGCAGTTATCGGGGAGAGCAGTACTTC; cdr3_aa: CASSYRGEQYF
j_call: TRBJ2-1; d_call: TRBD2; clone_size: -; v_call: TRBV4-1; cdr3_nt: TGCGCCAGCAGCCAAGTTGGAGCGGGAGGCTCCTACAATGAGCAGTTCTTC; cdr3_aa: CASSQVGAGGSYNEQFF
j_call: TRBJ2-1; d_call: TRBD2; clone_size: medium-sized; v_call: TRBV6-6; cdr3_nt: TGTGCCAGCAGCCGCCCCGGGACTAAGGATGAGCAGTTTTTC; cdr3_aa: CASSRPGTKDEQFF
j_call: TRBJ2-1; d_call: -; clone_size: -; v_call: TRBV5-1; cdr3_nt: TGCGCCGGCAGCGGGCAGAGACACTACAATGAGCAGTTCTTC; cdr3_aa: CAGSGQRHYNEQFF
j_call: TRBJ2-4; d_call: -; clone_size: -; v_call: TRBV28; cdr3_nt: TGTGCCAGCAGTCCAGCGAGAGGTATAGCCAAAAACATTCAGTACTTC; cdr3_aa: CASSPARGIAKNIQYF
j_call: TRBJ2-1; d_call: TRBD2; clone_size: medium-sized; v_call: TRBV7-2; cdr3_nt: TGTGCCACACGACTAGCGGTAGACAATGAGCAGTTCTTC; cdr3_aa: CATRLAVDNEQFF
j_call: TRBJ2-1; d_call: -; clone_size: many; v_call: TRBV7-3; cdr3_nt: TGTGCCAGCAGCCCCTCCGAGGGGTTTCGGGAGCAGTTCTTC; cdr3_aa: CASSPSEGFREQFF
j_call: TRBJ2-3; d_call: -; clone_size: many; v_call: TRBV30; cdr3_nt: TGTGCCTGGAGTGTATGGGGGGCGCCAAGCACAGATACGCAGTATTTT; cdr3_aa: CAWSVWGAPSTDTQYF
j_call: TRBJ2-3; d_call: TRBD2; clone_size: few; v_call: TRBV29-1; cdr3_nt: TGCAGCGTTGAAGAGGAGCGGGAGGACTCAGACACGCAGTATTTT; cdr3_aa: CSVEEEREDSDTQYF
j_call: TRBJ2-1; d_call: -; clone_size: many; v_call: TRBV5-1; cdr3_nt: TGCGCCAGCAGCTTGGGGGAACCCGGTAAAGGCTACCCACACAATGAGCAGTTCTTC; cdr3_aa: CASSLGEPGKGYPHNEQFF
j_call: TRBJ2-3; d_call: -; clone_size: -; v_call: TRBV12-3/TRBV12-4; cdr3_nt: TGTGCCAGCAGTCGCGGGACCTCTGAATGGTATTTT; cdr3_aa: CASSRGTSEWYF
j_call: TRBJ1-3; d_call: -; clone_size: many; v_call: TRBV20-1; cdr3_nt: TGCAGTGCTAGTAACAGAGGAGCTGGAAACACCATATATTTT; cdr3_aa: CSASNRGAGNTIYF
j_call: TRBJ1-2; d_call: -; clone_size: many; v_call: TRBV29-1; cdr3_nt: TGCAGCGTTGGGGGTGGTACTAACTATGGCTACACCTTC; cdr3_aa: CSVGGGTNYGYTF
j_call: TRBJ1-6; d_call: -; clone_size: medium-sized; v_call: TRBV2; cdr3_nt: TGTGCCAGCAGCCTGACAAGCTCTAAGGAGTATTCACCCCTCCACTTT; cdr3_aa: CASSLTSSKEYSPLHF
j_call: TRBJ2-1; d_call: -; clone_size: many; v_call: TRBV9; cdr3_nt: TGTGCCAGCAGCGTACAGACCTCCTACAATGAGCAGTTCTTC; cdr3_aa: CASSVQTSYNEQFF
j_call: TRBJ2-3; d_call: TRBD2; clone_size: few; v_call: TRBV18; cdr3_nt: TGTGCCAGCTCACCAGAGCGGGGGACAGATACGCAGTATTTT; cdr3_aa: CASSPERGTDTQYF
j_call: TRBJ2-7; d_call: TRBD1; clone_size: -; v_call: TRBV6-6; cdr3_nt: TGTGCCAGCAGTTCTTTAGGGACAGGGGGGAACGAGCAGTACTTC; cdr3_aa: CASSSLGTGGNEQYF
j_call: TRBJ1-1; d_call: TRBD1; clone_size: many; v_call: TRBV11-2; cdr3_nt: TGTGCCAGCAGCTTGGCCGAGGGGGCCGGGTACACTGAAGCTTTCTTT; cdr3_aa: CASSLAEGAGYTEAFF
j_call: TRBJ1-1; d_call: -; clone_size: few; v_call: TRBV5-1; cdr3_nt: TGCGCCAGCAGCTTGGTGCAGGGAAGGAACACTGAAGCTTTCTTT; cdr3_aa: CASSLVQGRNTEAFF
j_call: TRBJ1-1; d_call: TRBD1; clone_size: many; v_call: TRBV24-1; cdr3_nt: TGTGCCACCAGGATGACAGGGCAGGGCACTGAAGCTTTCTTT; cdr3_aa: CATRMTGQGTEAFF
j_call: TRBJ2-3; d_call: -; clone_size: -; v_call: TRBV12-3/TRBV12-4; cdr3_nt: TGTGCCAGCAGTTTACGGCAGGGTGAAGATACGCAGTATTTT; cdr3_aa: CASSLRQGEDTQYF
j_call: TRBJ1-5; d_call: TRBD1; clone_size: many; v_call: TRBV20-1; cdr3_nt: TGCAGTGCTAGCCCCACAGGGGGGGTGGGTCAGCCCCAGCATTTT; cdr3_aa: CSASPTGGVGQPQHF
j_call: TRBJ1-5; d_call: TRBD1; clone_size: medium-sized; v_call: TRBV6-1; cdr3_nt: TGTGCCAGCAGGAACACAGGGGCTACTCAGCCCCAGCATTTT; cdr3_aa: CASRNTGATQPQHF
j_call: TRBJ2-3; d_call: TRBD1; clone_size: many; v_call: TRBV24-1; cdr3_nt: TGTGCCACCAGTGATTCCGGACAGGCGATAGATACGCAGTATTTT; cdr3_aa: CATSDSGQAIDTQYF
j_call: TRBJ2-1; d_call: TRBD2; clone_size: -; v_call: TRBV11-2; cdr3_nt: TGTGCCGGCAGCTGGGGACTAGCGGGAGGGGATCAGTTCTTC; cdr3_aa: CAGSWGLAGGDQFF
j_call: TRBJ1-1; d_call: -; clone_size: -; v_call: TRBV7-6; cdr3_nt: TGTGCCAGCACCCCCCGACACGGACGTAGGAACACTGAAGTTTTCTTT; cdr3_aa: CASTPRHGRRNTEVFF
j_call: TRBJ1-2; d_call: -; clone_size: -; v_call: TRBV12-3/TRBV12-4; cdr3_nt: TGTGCCAGCAGGGGACGGCGGCACTATGGCTACACCTTC; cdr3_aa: CASRGRRHYGYTF
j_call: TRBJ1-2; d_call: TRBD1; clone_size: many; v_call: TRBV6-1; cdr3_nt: TGTGCCAGCAGTGAGCTGGTGACAGGGGGCGCGCGTGGCTACACCTTC; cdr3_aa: CASSELVTGGARGYTF
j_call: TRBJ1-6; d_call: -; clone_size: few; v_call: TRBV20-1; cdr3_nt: TGCAGTGGGAGGACGGACTATAATTCACCCCTCCACTTT; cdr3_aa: CSGRTDYNSPLHF
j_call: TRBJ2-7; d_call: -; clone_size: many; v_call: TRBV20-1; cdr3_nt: TGCAGTGCTAGGGGTAGCGGCTCCTACGAGCAGTACTTC; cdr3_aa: CSARGSGSYEQYF
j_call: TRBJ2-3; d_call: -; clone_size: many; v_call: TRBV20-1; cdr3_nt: TGCAGTGCTAGAGTTTCTGATACGCAGTATTTT; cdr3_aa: CSARVSDTQYF
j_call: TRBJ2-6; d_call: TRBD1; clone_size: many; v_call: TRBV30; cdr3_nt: TGTGCCTCCCAGGGGGCTGGGGCCAACGTCCTGACTTTC; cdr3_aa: CASQGAGANVLTF